The sequence of this T cell receptor (beta chain) was determined in a study of blood T cell repertoires in COVID-19. Germline CDR1 SGHDT, CDR2 YYEEEE. With V trimmed by 4 bases and J by 6 bases, 11 bases remained unmatched. CDR3 length: 15 residues. The assay was immunoSEQ multiplex PCR, and TCRdb's table has in-frame clones only and misses some. The sample yields about 140,000 clones, around 86% seen once. The sample comprised peripheral blood. This chain links TRBV5-6 with TRBJ1-2, with 8 bases lining up with TRBD1. The receptor's source is a man aged 45 to 65 with active COVID-19. The CDR3 loop reads CASSQQGGAPNGYTF. The CDR3 DNA sequence: TGTGCCAGCAGCCAACAGGGGGGGGCGCCCAATGGCTACACCTTC. The complete variable domain, with remaining parts taken from reference TRBV5-6 and TRBJ1-2, reads DAGVTQSPTHLIKTRGQQVTLRCSPKSGHDTVSWYQQALGQGPQFIFQYYEEEERQRGNFPDRFSGHQFPNYSSELNVNALLLGDSALYLCASSQQGGAPNGYTFGSGTRLTVV.